What follows are 17 T cell receptor beta chains derived from one specimen sequenced in a study of cytomegalovirus exposure and HLA in healthy donors. The data were produced by immunoSEQ multiplex PCR, yet TCRdb's version contains in-frame clones alone and is incomplete. The sample lists tens of thousands of clones; approximately 89% were seen once. Specimen: PBMCs. These receptors came from a woman aged 18-29 years in good health and CMV-seropositive.

This rearrangement joins TRBV25-1 to TRBJ1-3, with D possibly TRBD1 on 6 matching bases. The CDR3 is 15 amino acids. V lost 6 bases, J lost 7 bases, and 19 bases lay in between. Germline V gene data show CDR1 as MGHDK and CDR2 as SYGVNS. The DNA of the CDR3 is TGTGCCAGCAGGCCCTGGGGGGGCGACCGGAACACCATATATTTT. Its translation: CASRPWGGDRNTIYF.

This chain connects TRBV4-1 to TRBJ2-5; 9 nucleotides match TRBD1. Germline-derived CDR1 and CDR2 are MGHRA and YSYEKL. The V segment lost 2 bases and the J segment 2 bases; nucleotides outside the gene matches: 12. This CDR3 is built from 18 residues. DNA for the CDR3: TGCGCCAGCAGCCAACGACTGTCTCGACAGGGGGAACAAGAGACCCAGTACTTC. This translates into CASSQRLSRQGEQETQYF.

The gene calls are TRBV28 and TRBJ1-5; D may be TRBD1 (5 bases). CDR3 length: 16 amino acids. V lost 3 bases, J lost 0 bases, and 12 bases lay in between. Germline-derived CDR1 and CDR2 are MDHEN and SYDVKM. CDR3 sequence (DNA): TGTGCCAGCAGTTTTGCGGGGGAACGTAGCAATCAGCCCCAGCATTTT. Protein product: CASSFAGERSNQPQHF.

This clone appeared a single time. CDR3 coding DNA: TGTGCCAGCAGCCCGGGACAACGGAGCTCCTACGAGCAGTACTTC. It is translated as CASSPGQRSSYEQYF. The J gene is TRBJ2-7, the V gene TRBV7-9; the D gene is possibly TRBD1 (6 bases). The CDR3 sequence is 15 residues long. Germline CDR1 SEHNR, CDR2 FQNEAQ (reference sequence). V lost 5 bases, J lost 0 bases, and 14 bases lay in between.

The CDR3 is CASSPLGPYNEQFF. DNA for the CDR3: TGTGCCAGCAGTCCCCTGGGCCCGTACAATGAGCAGTTCTTC. The rearrangement joins TRBV27 to TRBJ2-1; D unresolved. The V gene's germline CDR1 is MNHEY and CDR2 SMNVEV (reference sequence). The CDR3 totals 14 residues. Trimming stripped 5 bases from V and 4 bases from J, with 12 bases between.

The chain recombines TRBV14 with TRBJ2-3; 7 positions agree with TRBD2. Germline V lookup: CDR1 SGHDN, CDR2 FVKESK. This CDR3 has 14 amino acids. The J segment lost 4 bases and the V segment lost 4 bases, leaving 5 bases of the junction unmatched. The DNA for the CDR3 is TGTGCCAGCAGCCCCTTGACTAGCCCAGATACGCAGTATTTT. This encodes CASSPLTSPDTQYF.

The chain links TRBV18 to TRBJ2-7; 7 positions match TRBD1. Per germline, CDR1 KGHSH and CDR2 LQKENI. Unmatched junction bases numbered 10, after V lost 6 bases and J lost 5 bases. There are 14 residues in the CDR3. CDR3 bases: TGTGCCAGCTCTCCGACACAGGGGCTTCACGAGCAGTACTTC. The encoded protein is CASSPTQGLHEQYF.

This chain uses TRBV4-1 with TRBJ2-4; tentatively, D is TRBD1 (5 bases). Germline V CDR1 and CDR2: MGHRA, YSYEKL. Trimming took 0 bases from V and 3 from J, leaving 9 bases between them. This CDR3 region has 15 residues. CDR3 nucleotides: TGCGCCAGCAGCCAAGACAGGGTGGGCAAAAACATTCAGTACTTC. The encoded protein is CASSQDRVGKNIQYF.

The chain employs TRBV6-6 and TRBJ2-7, with 8 bases fitting TRBD2. With 0 bases clipped from V and 5 bases from J, the junction kept 6 bases outside the gene matches. The germline V gene has CDR1 MNHNY and CDR2 SVGAGI (reference sequence). The CDR3 is made up of 15 amino acids. CDR3 loop: CASSYSGTRGNEQYF. CDR3 in DNA: TGTGCCAGCAGTTACTCCGGGACTAGGGGGAACGAGCAGTACTTC.

The gene calls are TRBV6-1 and TRBJ2-7; TRBD1 is a possible D gene (6 bases). CDR3 length equals 14 residues. Trimming cost V 5 bases and J 3 bases, with 14 bases left between them. CDR1 and CDR2 from the germline V gene are MNHNS and SASEGT. CDR3 protein: CASSRDKRVYEQYF. The CDR3 coding sequence is TGTGCCAGCAGTAGGGACAAACGGGTCTACGAGCAGTACTTC.

The chain is built from TRBV6-1 and TRBJ2-3; weak D call: TRBD2 (6 bases). The V end was cut by 1 base, the J end by 2 bases, with 16 bases between. The CDR3 extends over 17 amino acids. Germline V gives CDR1 MNHNS, CDR2 SASEGT. CDR3 sequence reads: CASSEVGRWRDTDTQYF. The DNA of the CDR3 is TGTGCCAGCAGTGAAGTCGGCAGGTGGAGGGACACAGATACGCAGTATTTT.

This chain connects TRBV11-3 to TRBJ2-3; a possible D gene is TRBD2 (5 bases). The length of the CDR3 is 17 residues. V shed 0 bases and J shed 3 bases, with 16 bases lying between them. Looked up from germline, CDR1 is SGHNT and CDR2 is YENEEA. The CDR3 sequence is CASSLDGVGAPTDTQYF. The CDR3 region has the DNA TGTGCCAGCAGCTTAGACGGGGTAGGCGCACCGACAGATACGCAGTATTTT. The whole variable domain, remainder taken from reference TRBV11-3 and TRBJ2-3, is EAGVVQSPRYKIIEKKQPVAFWCNPISGHNTLYWYLQNLGQGPELLIRYENEEAVDDSQLPKDRFSAERLKGVDSTLKIQPAELGDSAVYLCASSLDGVGAPTDTQYFGPGTRLTVL.

The CDR3 protein is CASSESHYEQYF. The CDR3 nucleotides read TGTGCCAGCAGTGAATCCCACTACGAGCAGTACTTC. The rearrangement links TRBV6-1 to TRBJ2-7, with D unclear. Germline CDR1 is MNHNS and CDR2 is SASEGT. With 2 bases removed from V and 3 bases from J, the gap between germline ends came to 5 bases. This CDR3 spans 12 amino acids.

This chain joins TRBV7-9 and TRBJ1-1, with 8 positions matching TRBD1. The CDR3 loop spans 15 amino acids. Germline lookup yields CDR1 SEHNR and CDR2 FQNEAQ (reference sequence). Germline trimming cut 5 bases from V and 1 base from J; bases unmatched to any gene: 6. CDR3 loop: CASSSPGTGNTEAFF. In DNA, the CDR3 is TGTGCCAGCAGCAGTCCCGGGACAGGGAACACTGAAGCTTTCTTT.

The chain recombines TRBV28 with TRBJ1-6; 12 nucleotides align to TRBD1. V lost 6 bases to trimming and J lost 7 bases; unmatched junction nucleotides: 10. The CDR3 is made up of 17 amino acids. The V gene's germline CDR1 is MDHEN and CDR2 SYDVKM. This chain's CDR3 is CASSPPGQGARNSPLHF. The CDR3 bases are TGTGCCAGCAGCCCACCGGGACAGGGGGCCAGGAATTCACCCCTCCACTTT. Based on the CDR3 plus reference TRBV28 and TRBJ1-6, the full variable domain is DVKVTQSSRYLVKRTGEKVFLECVQDMDHENMFWYRQDPGLGLRLIYFSYDVKMKEKGDIPEGYSVSREKKERFSLILESASTNQTSMYLCASSPPGQGARNSPLHFGNGTRLTVT.

The chain links TRBV4-3 to TRBJ1-5, with D perhaps TRBD1 (6 bases). CDR3 length: 15 amino acids. The germline V gene has CDR1 LGHNA and CDR2 YSLEER. Trimming pared 0 bases from V and 5 bases from J, leaving 11 bases between. CDR3 nucleotide sequence: TGCGCCAGCAGCCAAGATCTAAACAGGGATCAGCCCCAGCATTTT. Its translation: CASSQDLNRDQPQHF.

The chain recombines TRBV2 with TRBJ2-5, with a tentative D call TRBD1 (5 bases). Germline values: CDR1 SNHLY, CDR2 FYNNEI. Trimming stripped 10 bases from V and 5 bases from J, with 17 bases between. There are 13 residues in the CDR3. CDR3 coding DNA: TGTGCCACCCAGGAACGGACACAGGAGACCCAGTACTTC. Translated, it gives CATQERTQETQYF.